These T cell receptor beta chains were read from a single sample in a study of Ad26.COV2.S vaccination and SARS-CoV-2 variants. The method was immunoSEQ multiplex PCR; TCRdb's version includes in-frame clones alone and lacks a portion of them. The table has hundreds of thousands of clones, about nine tenths seen once. The starting material was peripheral blood, obtained in a trial of Ad26.COV2.S vaccine versus placebo. The receptors were gathered from a person aged 18-60 years who received the Ad26.COV2.S COVID-19 vaccine or a placebo. CDR3s include the opening cysteine and the closing phenylalanine or tryptophan. D genes are given only for firm matches. Not all rows give a size; the values are once, few, many and, for expanded clones, a class.

clone_size: once
d_call: NA
v_call: TRBV7-9
j_call: TRBJ2-7
cdr3_nt: TGTGCCAGCACCTGGTCAGGCCTCTACGACGAGCAGTACTTC
cdr3_aa: CASTWSGLYDEQYF

clone_size: NA
d_call: NA
v_call: TRBV4-1
j_call: TRBJ1-3
cdr3_nt: TGCGCCAGCAGCCAAGATCCCACTACTGGAAACACCATATATTTT
cdr3_aa: CASSQDPTTGNTIYF

clone_size: NA
d_call: NA
v_call: TRBV7-2
j_call: TRBJ2-5
cdr3_nt: TGTGCCAGCAGCTCCGTTTGGGAGACCCAGTACTTC
cdr3_aa: CASSSVWETQYF

clone_size: NA
d_call: NA
v_call: TRBV7-9
j_call: TRBJ1-5
cdr3_nt: TGTGCCAGCCTGACACGGGGATGGGATAGCAATCAGCCCCAGCATTTT
cdr3_aa: CASLTRGWDSNQPQHF

clone_size: NA
d_call: NA
v_call: TRBV4-1
j_call: TRBJ1-1
cdr3_nt: TGCGCCAGCAGCCAAGAACATGGCACTGAAGCTTTCTTT
cdr3_aa: CASSQEHGTEAFF

clone_size: NA
d_call: NA
v_call: TRBV5-8
j_call: TRBJ2-7
cdr3_nt: TGTGCCAGCAGCTATGCGTCAAGCTACGAGCAGTACTTC
cdr3_aa: CASSYASSYEQYF

clone_size: NA
d_call: TRBD1
v_call: TRBV28
j_call: TRBJ1-5
cdr3_nt: TGTGCCAGCAGCCAGACAGGGAAAAATCAGCCCCAGCATTTT
cdr3_aa: CASSQTGKNQPQHF

clone_size: NA
d_call: NA
v_call: TRBV7-9
j_call: TRBJ2-1
cdr3_nt: TGTGCCAGCAGCTTAGAAGGGGGGTCCTACAATGAGCAGTTCTTC
cdr3_aa: CASSLEGGSYNEQFF

clone_size: NA
d_call: NA
v_call: TRBV7-8
j_call: TRBJ1-1
cdr3_nt: TGTGCCAGCAGCCCGGACAAGAGAAACACTGAAGCTTTCTTT
cdr3_aa: CASSPDKRNTEAFF

clone_size: NA
d_call: NA
v_call: TRBV18
j_call: TRBJ2-4
cdr3_nt: TGTGCCAGCTCCCCCCCTGCTTCCAAAAACATTCAGTACTTC
cdr3_aa: CASSPPASKNIQYF

clone_size: NA
d_call: NA
v_call: TRBV2
j_call: TRBJ1-2
cdr3_nt: TGTGCCAGCAGTGGGGCTGGGTTCGCCGGAGGCTACACCTTC
cdr3_aa: CASSGAGFAGGYTF

clone_size: NA
d_call: NA
v_call: TRBV6-1
j_call: TRBJ1-5
cdr3_nt: TGTGCCAGCAGTGAAGCGCTGAGGGTCGATCAGCCCCAGCATTTT
cdr3_aa: CASSEALRVDQPQHF

clone_size: NA
d_call: TRBD1
v_call: TRBV30
j_call: TRBJ2-1
cdr3_nt: TGTGCCTGGGGCGGACAGGGGGCTCCAAACAATGAGCAGTTCTTC
cdr3_aa: CAWGGQGAPNNEQFF

clone_size: NA
d_call: TRBD1
v_call: TRBV5-1
j_call: TRBJ1-1
cdr3_nt: TGCGCCAGCAGCGGACAGGGGAGCATGAACACTGAAGCTTTCTTT
cdr3_aa: CASSGQGSMNTEAFF

clone_size: NA
d_call: NA
v_call: TRBV6-5
j_call: TRBJ1-6
cdr3_nt: TGTGCCAGCAGTCGACAGGTATATAATTCACCCCTCCACTTT
cdr3_aa: CASSRQVYNSPLHF

clone_size: NA
d_call: NA
v_call: TRBV11-2
j_call: TRBJ2-3
cdr3_nt: TGTGCCAGCAGCTTCGACTACCCTGCAGATACGCAGTATTTT
cdr3_aa: CASSFDYPADTQYF